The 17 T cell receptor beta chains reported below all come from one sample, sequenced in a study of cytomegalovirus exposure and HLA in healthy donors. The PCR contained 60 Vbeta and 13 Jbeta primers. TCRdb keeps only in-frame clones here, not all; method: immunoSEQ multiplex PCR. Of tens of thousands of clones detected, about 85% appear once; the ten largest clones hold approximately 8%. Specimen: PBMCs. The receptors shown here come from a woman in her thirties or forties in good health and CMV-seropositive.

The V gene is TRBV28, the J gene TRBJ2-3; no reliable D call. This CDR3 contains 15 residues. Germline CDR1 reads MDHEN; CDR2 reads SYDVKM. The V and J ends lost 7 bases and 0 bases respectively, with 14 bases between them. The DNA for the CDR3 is TGTGCCAGCACCCCGACTTACACTAGCACAGATACGCAGTATTTT. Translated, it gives CASTPTYTSTDTQYF.

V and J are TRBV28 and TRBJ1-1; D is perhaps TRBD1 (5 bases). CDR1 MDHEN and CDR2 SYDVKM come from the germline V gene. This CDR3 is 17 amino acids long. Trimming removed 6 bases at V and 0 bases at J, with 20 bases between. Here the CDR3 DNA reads TGTGCCAGCAGCCGATTAAAATTTGACAGCCTGAACACTGAAGCTTTCTTT. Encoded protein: CASSRLKFDSLNTEAFF.

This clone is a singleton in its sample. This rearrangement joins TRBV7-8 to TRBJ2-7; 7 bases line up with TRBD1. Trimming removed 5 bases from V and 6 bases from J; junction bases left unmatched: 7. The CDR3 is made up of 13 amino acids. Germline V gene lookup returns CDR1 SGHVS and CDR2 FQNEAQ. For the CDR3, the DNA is TGTGCCAGCAGCCTTTCAGACAGGGCCGAGCAGTACTTC. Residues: CASSLSDRAEQYF. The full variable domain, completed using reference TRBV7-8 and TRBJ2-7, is GAGVSQSPRYKVAKRGQDVALRCDPISGHVSLFWYQQALGQGPEFLTYFQNEAQLDKSGLPSDRFFAERPEGSVSTLKIQRTQQEDSAVYLCASSLSDRAEQYFGPGTRLTVT.

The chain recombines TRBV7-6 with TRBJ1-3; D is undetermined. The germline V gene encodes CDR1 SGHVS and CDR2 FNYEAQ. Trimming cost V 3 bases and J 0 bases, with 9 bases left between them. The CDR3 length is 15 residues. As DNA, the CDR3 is TGTGCCAGCAGCTTTTCAGGCTTCTCTGGAAACACCATATATTTT. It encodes CASSFSGFSGNTIYF.

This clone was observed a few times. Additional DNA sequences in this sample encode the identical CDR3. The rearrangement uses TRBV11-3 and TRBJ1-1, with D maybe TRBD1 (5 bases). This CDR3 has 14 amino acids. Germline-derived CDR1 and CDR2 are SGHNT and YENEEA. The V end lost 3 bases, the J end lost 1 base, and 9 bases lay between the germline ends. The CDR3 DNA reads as TGTGCCAGCAGCTTGGGGGGACCGAACACTGAAGCTTTCTTT. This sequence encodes CASSLGGPNTEAFF.

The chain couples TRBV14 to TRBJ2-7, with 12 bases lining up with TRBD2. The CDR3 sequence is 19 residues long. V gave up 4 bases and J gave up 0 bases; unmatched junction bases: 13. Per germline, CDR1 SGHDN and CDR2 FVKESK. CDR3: CASSLRLAGEPMSSYEQYF. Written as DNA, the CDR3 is TGTGCCAGCAGCCTACGACTAGCGGGGGAGCCGATGAGCTCCTACGAGCAGTACTTC.

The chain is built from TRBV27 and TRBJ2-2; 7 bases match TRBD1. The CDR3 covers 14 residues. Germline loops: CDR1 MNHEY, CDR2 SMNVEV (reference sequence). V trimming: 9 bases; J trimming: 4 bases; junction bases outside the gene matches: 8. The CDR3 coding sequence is TGTGCCAGTTTTACAGGGGCGGCCACCGGGGAGCTGTTTTTT. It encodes CASFTGAATGELFF.

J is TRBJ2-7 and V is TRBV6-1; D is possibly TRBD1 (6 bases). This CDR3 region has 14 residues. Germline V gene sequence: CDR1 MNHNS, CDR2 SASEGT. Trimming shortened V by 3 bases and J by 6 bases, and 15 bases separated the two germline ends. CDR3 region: CASSDWTDSREQYF. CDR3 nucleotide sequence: TGTGCCAGCAGTGATTGGACAGATAGCCGCGAGCAGTACTTC.

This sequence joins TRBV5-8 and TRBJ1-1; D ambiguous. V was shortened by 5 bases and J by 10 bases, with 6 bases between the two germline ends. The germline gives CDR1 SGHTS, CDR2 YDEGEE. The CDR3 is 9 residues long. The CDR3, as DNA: TGTGCCAGCAGTATCGTAGCTTTCTTT. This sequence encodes CASSIVAFF.

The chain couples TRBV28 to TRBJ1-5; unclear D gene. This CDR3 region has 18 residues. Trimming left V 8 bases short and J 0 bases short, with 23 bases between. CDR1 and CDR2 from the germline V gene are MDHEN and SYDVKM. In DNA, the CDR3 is TGTGCCAGCCAGACCCCCGTGACTGGAATGTATAGCAATCAGCCCCAGCATTTT. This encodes CASQTPVTGMYSNQPQHF.

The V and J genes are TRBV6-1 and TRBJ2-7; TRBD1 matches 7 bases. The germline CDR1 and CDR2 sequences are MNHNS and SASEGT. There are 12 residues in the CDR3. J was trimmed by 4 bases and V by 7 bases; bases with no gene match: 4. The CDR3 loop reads CASTQTGYEQYF. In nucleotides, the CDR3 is TGTGCCAGCACCCAGACAGGGTACGAGCAGTACTTC.

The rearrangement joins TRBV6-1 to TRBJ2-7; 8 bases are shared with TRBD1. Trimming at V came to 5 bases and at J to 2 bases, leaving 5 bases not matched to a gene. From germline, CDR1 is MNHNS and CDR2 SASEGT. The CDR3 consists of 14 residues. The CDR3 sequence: CASSQRTGTYEQYF. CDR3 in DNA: TGTGCCAGCAGTCAAAGGACAGGGACCTACGAGCAGTACTTC.

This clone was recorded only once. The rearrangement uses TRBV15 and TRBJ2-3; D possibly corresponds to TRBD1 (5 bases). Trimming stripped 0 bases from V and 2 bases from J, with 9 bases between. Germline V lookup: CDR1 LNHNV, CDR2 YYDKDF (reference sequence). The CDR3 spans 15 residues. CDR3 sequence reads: CATSRDKTATDTQYF. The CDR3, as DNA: TGTGCCACCAGCAGAGATAAGACAGCCACAGATACGCAGTATTTT. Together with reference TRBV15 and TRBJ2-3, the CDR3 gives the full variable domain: DAMVIQNPRYQVTQFGKPVTLSCSQTLNHNVMYWYQQKSSQAPKLLFHYYDKDFNNEADTPDNFQSRRPNTSFCFLDIRSPGLGDTAMYLCATSRDKTATDTQYFGPGTRLTVL.

In DNA form, the CDR3 reads TGTGCCAGCAGTTTAACGTTAGGGGTATTCTCCTACAATGAGCAGTTCTTC. This encodes CASSLTLGVFSYNEQFF. The V call is TRBV5-6, the J call TRBJ2-1; D might be TRBD1 (5 bases). The CDR3 is made up of 17 amino acids. The germline gives CDR1 SGHDT, CDR2 YYEEEE. The V and J ends lost 5 bases and 0 bases respectively, with 18 bases between them.

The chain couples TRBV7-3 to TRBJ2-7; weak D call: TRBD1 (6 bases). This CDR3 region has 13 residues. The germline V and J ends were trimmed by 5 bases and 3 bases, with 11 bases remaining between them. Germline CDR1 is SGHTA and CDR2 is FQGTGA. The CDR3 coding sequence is TGTGCCAGCAGCCCTGGACAGAACTACGAGCAGTACTTC. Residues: CASSPGQNYEQYF.

DNA of the CDR3: TGTGCCAGCAGTCTCACGGGCGGGAGCTCCTACAATGAGCAGTTCTTC. Translated, it gives CASSLTGGSSYNEQFF. The rearrangement uses TRBV6-4 and TRBJ2-1; 7 bases map to TRBD2. The germline V gene has CDR1 MRHNA and CDR2 SNTAGT. V gave up 5 bases and J gave up 0 bases; unmatched junction bases: 7. The length of the CDR3 is 16 residues.

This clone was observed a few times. The CDR3 reads CASSVLWTGSNTEAFF. CDR3 bases: TGTGCCAGCAGCGTATTATGGACAGGCTCTAACACTGAAGCTTTCTTT. This chain links TRBV7-9 with TRBJ1-1; 7 nucleotides agree with TRBD1. This CDR3 has 16 amino acids. V shed 5 bases, J shed 2 bases, and the junction held 11 bases outside the gene matches. Germline values: CDR1 SEHNR, CDR2 FQNEAQ (reference sequence).